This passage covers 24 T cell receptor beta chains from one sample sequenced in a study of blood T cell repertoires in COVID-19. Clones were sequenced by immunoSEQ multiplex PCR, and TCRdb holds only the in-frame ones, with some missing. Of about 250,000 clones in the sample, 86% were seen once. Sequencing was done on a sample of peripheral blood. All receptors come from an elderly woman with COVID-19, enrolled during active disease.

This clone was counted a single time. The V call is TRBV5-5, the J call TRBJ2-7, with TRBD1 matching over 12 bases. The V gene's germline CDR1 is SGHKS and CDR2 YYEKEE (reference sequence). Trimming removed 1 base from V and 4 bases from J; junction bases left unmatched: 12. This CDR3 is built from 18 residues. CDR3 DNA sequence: TGTGCCAGCAGCTTGTCCGCCGGGGGACAGGGGGCTAGGTACGAGCAGTACTTC. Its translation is CASSLSAGGQGARYEQYF.

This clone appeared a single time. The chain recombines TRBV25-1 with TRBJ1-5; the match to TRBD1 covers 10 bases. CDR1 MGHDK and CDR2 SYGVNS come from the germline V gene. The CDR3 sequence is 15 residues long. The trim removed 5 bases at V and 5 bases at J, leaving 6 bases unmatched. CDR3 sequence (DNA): TGTGCCAGCAGTTCTGGACAGGGGGGGGATCAGCCCCAGCATTTT. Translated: CASSSGQGGDQPQHF.

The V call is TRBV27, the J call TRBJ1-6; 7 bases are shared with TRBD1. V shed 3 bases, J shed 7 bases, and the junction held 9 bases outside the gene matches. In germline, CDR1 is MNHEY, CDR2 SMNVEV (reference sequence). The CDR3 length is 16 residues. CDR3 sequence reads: CASSFLPLTGNSPLHF. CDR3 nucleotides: TGTGCCAGCAGTTTTCTCCCTCTGACAGGGAATTCACCCCTCCACTTT.

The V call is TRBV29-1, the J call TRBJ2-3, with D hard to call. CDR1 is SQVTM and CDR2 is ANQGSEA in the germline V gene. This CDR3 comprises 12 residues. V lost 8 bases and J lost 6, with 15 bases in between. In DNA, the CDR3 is TGCAGCCCGAATTTGGCAACCGATACGCAGTATTTT. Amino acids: CSPNLATDTQYF.

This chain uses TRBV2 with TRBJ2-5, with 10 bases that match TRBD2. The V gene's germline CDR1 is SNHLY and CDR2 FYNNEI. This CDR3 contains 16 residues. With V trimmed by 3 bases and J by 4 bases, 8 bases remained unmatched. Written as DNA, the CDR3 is TGTGCCAGCAGTGATATTGTGGCTAGCGGGGGAGAGACCCAGTACTTC. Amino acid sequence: CASSDIVASGGETQYF.

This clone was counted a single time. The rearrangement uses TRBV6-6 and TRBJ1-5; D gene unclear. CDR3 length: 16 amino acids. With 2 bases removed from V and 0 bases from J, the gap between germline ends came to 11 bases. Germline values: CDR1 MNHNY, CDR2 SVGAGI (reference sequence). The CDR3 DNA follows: TGTGCCAGCAGTTACCCACCGGAGATTAGCAATCAGCCCCAGCATTTT. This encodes CASSYPPEISNQPQHF.

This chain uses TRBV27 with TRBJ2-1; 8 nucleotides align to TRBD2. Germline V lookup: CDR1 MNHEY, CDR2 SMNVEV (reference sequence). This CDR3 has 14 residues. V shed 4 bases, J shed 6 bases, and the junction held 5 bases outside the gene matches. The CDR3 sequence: CASSSRGGPNEQFF. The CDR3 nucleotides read TGTGCCAGCAGTTCCCGGGGGGGCCCCAATGAGCAGTTCTTC.

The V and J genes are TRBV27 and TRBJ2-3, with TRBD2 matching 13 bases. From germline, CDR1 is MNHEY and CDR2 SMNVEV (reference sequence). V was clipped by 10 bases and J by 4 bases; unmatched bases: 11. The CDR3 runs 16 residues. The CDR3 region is CANRPGLAGRADTQYF. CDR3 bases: TGTGCCAACCGACCGGGACTAGCGGGGAGGGCAGATACGCAGTATTTT.

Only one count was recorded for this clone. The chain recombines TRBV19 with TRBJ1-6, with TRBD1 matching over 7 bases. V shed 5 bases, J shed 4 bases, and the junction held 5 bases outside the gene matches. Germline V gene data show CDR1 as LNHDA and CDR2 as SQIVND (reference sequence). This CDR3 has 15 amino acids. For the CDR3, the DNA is TGTGCCAGTAGTGAGGGACAGCTTTATAATTCACCCCTCCACTTT. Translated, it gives CASSEGQLYNSPLHF.

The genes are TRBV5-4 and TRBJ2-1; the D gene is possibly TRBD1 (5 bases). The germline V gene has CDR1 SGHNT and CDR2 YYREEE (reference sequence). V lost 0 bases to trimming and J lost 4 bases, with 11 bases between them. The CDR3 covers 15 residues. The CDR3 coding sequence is TGTGCCAGCAGCTTGGAGGGGCCAAGATACAATGAGCAGTTCTTC. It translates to CASSLEGPRYNEQFF.

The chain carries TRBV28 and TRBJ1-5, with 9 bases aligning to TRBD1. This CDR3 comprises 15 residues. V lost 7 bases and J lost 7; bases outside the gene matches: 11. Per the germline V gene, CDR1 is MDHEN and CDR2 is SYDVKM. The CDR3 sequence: CASKDTGGAGQPQHF. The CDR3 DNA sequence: TGTGCCAGCAAAGATACAGGGGGCGCTGGGCAGCCCCAGCATTTT.

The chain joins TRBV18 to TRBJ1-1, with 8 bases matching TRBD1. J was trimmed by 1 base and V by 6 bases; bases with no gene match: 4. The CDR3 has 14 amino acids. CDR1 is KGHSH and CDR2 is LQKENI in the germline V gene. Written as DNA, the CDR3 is TGTGCCAGCTCGACGACAGGGGAGAACACTGAAGCTTTCTTT. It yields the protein CASSTTGENTEAFF.

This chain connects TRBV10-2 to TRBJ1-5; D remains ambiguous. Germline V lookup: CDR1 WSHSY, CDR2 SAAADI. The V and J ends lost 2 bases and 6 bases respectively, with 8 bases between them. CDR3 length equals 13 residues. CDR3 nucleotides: TGCGCCAGCAGTGAGCGGTCGGGTCAGCCCCAGCATTTT. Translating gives CASSERSGQPQHF.

DNA of the CDR3: TGTGCCAGCAGCCAACGGGGGACTTCCTACGAGCAGTACGTC. Translating it yields CASSQRGTSYEQYV. The V call is TRBV3-1 (or the pseudogene TRBV3-2), the J call TRBJ2-7; the D gene is possibly TRBD2 (6 bases). V was trimmed by 2 bases and J by 1 base, leaving 9 bases between them. The CDR3 is made up of 14 amino acids. Germline V lookup: CDR1 LGHDT, CDR2 YNNKEL (reference sequence).

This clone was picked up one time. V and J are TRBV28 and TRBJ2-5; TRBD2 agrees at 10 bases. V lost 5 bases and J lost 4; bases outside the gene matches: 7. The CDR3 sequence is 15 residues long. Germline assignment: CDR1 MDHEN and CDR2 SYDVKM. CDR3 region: CASSLAGALGETQYF. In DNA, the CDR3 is TGTGCCAGCAGTCTAGCGGGGGCCCTAGGAGAGACCCAGTACTTC.

The CDR3: CASSSRGFQETQYF. As DNA, the CDR3 is TGTGCCAGCAGTTCCAGGGGCTTCCAAGAGACCCAGTACTTC. The chain carries TRBV28 and TRBJ2-5; D is possibly TRBD1 (6 bases). The V gene's germline CDR1 is MDHEN and CDR2 SYDVKM. The CDR3 runs to 14 residues. With 4 bases removed from V and 1 base from J, the gap between germline ends came to 10 bases.

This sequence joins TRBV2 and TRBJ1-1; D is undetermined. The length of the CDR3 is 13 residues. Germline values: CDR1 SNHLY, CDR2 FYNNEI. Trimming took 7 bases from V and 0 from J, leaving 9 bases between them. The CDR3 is CASTPIMNTEAFF. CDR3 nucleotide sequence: TGTGCCAGCACCCCAATCATGAACACTGAAGCTTTCTTT.

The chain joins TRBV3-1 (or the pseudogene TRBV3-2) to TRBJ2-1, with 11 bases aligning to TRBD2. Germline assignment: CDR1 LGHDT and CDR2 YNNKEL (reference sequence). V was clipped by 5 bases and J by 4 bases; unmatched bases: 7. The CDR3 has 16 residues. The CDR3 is CASSSSPSGGYNEQFF. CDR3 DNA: TGTGCCAGCAGCTCCTCCCCTAGCGGGGGGTACAATGAGCAGTTCTTC.

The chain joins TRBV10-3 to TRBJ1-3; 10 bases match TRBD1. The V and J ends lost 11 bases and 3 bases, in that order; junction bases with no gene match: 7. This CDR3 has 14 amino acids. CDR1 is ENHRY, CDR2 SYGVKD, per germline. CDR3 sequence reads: CAHRDRGNGNTIYF. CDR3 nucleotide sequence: TGTGCCCACCGGGACAGGGGAAATGGAAACACCATATATTTT.

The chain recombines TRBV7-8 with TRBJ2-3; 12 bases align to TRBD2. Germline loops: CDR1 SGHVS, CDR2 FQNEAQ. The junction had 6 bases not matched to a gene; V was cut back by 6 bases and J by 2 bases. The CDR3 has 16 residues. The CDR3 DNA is TGTGCCAGCAGTCCACTAGCGGGGGGCCCCACAGATACGCAGTATTTT. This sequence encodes CASSPLAGGPTDTQYF.

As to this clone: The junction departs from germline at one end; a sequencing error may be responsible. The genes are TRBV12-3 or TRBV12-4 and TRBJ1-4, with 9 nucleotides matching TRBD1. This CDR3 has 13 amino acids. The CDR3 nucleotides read TGTGCCAGCAGTCTGGACAGGGGTGAAACACTGTTTTTT. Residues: CASSLDRGETLFF.

Here the CDR3 DNA reads TGTGCCAGCAGTTCCGAGGGCCACCTTAGCCAAAACATTCAGTACTTC. Residues: CASSSEGHLSQNIQYF. V usage is TRBV28 and J usage is TRBJ2-4, with D tentatively TRBD2 (5 bases). The CDR3 loop spans 16 amino acids. V lost 4 bases and J lost 5, with 18 bases in between. From germline, CDR1 is MDHEN and CDR2 SYDVKM. The full variable domain, completed using reference TRBV28 and TRBJ2-4, is DVKVTQSSRYLVKRTGEKVFLECVQDMDHENMFWYRQDPGLGLRLIYFSYDVKMKEKGDIPEGYSVSREKKERFSLILESASTNQTSMYLCASSSEGHLSQNIQYFGAGTRLSVL.

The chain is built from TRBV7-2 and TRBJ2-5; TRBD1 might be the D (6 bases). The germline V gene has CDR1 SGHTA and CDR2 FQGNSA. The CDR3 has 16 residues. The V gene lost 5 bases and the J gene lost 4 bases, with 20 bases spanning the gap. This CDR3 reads CASSQRTVRGGETQYF. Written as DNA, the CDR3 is TGTGCCAGCAGCCAGAGGACAGTCCGGGGTGGAGAGACCCAGTACTTC.

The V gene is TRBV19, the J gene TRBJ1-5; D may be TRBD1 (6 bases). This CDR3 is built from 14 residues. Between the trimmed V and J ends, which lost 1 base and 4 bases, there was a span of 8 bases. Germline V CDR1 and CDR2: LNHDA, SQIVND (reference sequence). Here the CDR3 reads CASSIGTANQPQHF. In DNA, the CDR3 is TGTGCCAGTAGTATAGGGACAGCAAATCAGCCCCAGCATTTT.